This T cell receptor beta chain was documented in a study of blood T cell repertoires in COVID-19. Turning to the study itself: COVID-19 samples, acute and convalescent, were from the United States, Italy and Spain.

TCRdb's copy holds only in-frame clones and misses some; the assay was immunoSEQ multiplex PCR. The table has about 57,000 clones, around 80% seen once; the top ten hold over 3%. The CDR3 covers 17 residues. Germline V lookup: CDR1 MDHEN, CDR2 SYDVKM. V lost 2 bases to trimming and J lost 4 bases; unmatched junction nucleotides: 7. The source of this sequence is a man aged 60 to 75 with acute or convalescent COVID-19. The V call is TRBV28, the J call TRBJ1-6, with 8 bases lining up with TRBD1. The specimen sequenced was peripheral blood. CDR3 protein: CASSLTGQGGYNSPLHF. The CDR3 region has the DNA TGTGCCAGCAGTTTAACCGGACAGGGTGGATATAATTCACCCCTCCACTTT.